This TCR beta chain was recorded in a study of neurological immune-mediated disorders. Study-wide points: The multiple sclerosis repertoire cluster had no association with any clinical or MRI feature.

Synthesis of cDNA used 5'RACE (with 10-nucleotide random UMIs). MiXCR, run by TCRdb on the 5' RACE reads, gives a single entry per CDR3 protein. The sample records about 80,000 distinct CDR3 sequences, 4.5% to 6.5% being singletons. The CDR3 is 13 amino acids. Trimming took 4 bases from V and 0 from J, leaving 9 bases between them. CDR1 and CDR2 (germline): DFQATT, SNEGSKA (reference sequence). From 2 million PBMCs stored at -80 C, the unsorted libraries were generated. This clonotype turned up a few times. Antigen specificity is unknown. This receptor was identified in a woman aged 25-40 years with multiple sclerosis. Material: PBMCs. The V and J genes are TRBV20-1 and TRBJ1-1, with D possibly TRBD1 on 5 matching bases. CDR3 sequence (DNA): TGCAGTGCTACGGGGGTATTGAACACTGAAGCTTTCTTT. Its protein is CSATGVLNTEAFF.